This T cell receptor (beta chain) was captured in a study of blood T cell repertoires in COVID-19. Germline assignment: CDR1 SGHRS and CDR2 YFSETQ. The CDR3 is 14 amino acids. The V and J ends lost 7 bases and 1 base respectively, with 11 bases between them. At least ten counts were recorded for this clone. The method was immunoSEQ multiplex PCR; TCRdb's version includes in-frame clones alone and lacks a portion of them. The repertoire holds over 70,000 clones, less than 85% seen once, with about 6.5% in the top ten. V usage is TRBV5-1 and J usage is TRBJ2-2, with a tentative D call TRBD1 (6 bases). The clonotype was recovered from a man in his 70s with acute or convalescent COVID-19. Sequenced material: peripheral blood. The CDR3: CASLQGQNTGELFF. In DNA form, the CDR3 reads TGCGCCAGCCTACAGGGACAGAACACCGGGGAGCTGTTTTTT.